Given below is one T cell receptor (beta chain) in context. Its antigen is not identified. Germline CDR1 and CDR2: SNHLY and FYNNEI. J lost 0 bases, V lost 6 bases, and 7 bases had no gene match. This CDR3 is built from 16 residues. This specimen belongs to a study of T cells and Merkel cell carcinoma outcomes. Findings of the study overall: Reportedly, T-cell repertoire with density predicts Merkel cell carcinoma outcomes.

TCRdb keeps only in-frame clones here, not all; method: immunoSEQ multiplex PCR. The sample consists of some 2,000 clones, 88% of them appearing once. This TCR derives from a human donor with Merkel cell carcinoma. The specimen was tumor tissue from Merkel cell carcinoma. The rearrangement links TRBV2 to TRBJ1-5; 8 nucleotides align to TRBD1. CDR3 nucleotide sequence: TGTGCCAGCAGCGAGGACAGGGCTTATAGCAATCAGCCCCAGCATTTT. Its protein product is CASSEDRAYSNQPQHF.